Reported below is one TCR beta chain. The antigen remains undetermined. This sample is part of a study of shared clonotypes between healthy human individuals. Across several immunoSEQ plates, the genomic DNA of each subset was split evenly. Assay: immunoSEQ multiplex PCR; the TCRdb copy retains only in-frame clones and omits some. The table has about 1,900,000 clones, about 95% seen once. General observations from the study: In contrast to clonotypes shared by all four donors, non-shared clonotypes had lower generation probabilities.

The CDR3 extends over 16 amino acids. Germline lookup yields CDR1 SNHLY and CDR2 FYNNEI. Trimming removed 4 bases at V and 0 bases at J, with 16 bases between. Naive-designated CD8 cells lacked CD45RO, were positively enriched for CCR7, and omitted terminally differentiated effector memory CD45RA+ cells. Each sample came from a Caucasian adult donor living in Nashville, Tennessee. The source of this sequence is a man younger than 35 in good health. Material: naive CD8+ T cells sorted from blood. The chain carries TRBV2 and TRBJ2-7, with D tentatively TRBD1 or TRBD2 (5 bases each). The CDR3 region has the DNA TGTGCCAGCAGTGTCGGGACGGCCTATAGCTCCTACGAGCAGTACTTC. Its protein product is CASSVGTAYSSYEQYF.